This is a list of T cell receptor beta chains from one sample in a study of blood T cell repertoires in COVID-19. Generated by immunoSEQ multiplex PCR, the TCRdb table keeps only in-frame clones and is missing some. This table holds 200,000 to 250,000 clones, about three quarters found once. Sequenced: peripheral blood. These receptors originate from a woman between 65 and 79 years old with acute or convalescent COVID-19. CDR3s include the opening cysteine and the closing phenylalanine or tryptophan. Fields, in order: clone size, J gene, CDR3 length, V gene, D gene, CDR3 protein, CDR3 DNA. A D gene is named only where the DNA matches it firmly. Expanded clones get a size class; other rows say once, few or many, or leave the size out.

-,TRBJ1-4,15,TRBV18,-,CASSPPGGFGEKLFF,TGTGCCAGCTCACCACCCGGCGGTTTTGGTGAAAAACTGTTTTTT
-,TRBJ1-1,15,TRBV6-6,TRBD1,CASSYLGQGATEAFF,TGTGCCAGCAGTTATTTGGGGCAGGGGGCCACTGAAGCTTTCTTT
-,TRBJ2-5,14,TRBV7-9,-,CASSLGLGAETQYF,TGTGCCAGCAGCTTAGGCTTAGGGGCAGAGACCCAGTACTTC
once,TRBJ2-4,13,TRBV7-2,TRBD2,CASSLDGGNIQYF,TGTGCCAGCAGCTTAGACGGGGGGAACATTCAGTACTTC
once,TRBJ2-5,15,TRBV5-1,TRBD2,CASNRLEAGGQPQYF,TGCGCCAGCAACAGACTAGAGGCGGGGGGCCAACCCCAGTACTTC
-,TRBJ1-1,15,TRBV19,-,CASSIPAGPNTEAFF,TGTGCCAGTAGTATCCCAGCAGGGCCAAACACTGAAGCTTTCTTT
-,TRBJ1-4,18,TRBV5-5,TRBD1,CASSFARDRVPTNEKLFF,TGTGCCAGCAGCTTCGCCCGGGACAGGGTCCCAACTAATGAAAAACTGTTTTTT
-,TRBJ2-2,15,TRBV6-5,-,CASSYSKARTGELFF,TGTGCCAGCAGTTACTCGAAGGCTAGAACCGGGGAGCTGTTTTTT
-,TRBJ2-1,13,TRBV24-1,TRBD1,CATSSLQGNEQFF,TGTGCCACCAGTAGCTTACAGGGGAATGAGCAGTTCTTC
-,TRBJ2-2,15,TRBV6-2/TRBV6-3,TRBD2,CASSKAGGNTGELFF,TGTGCCAGCAGCAAAGCGGGGGGGAACACCGGGGAGCTGTTTTTT
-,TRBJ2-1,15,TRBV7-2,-,CASTPPGGAGNEQFF,TGTGCCAGCACCCCTCCGGGGGGCGCGGGCAATGAGCAGTTCTTC
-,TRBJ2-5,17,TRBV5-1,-,CASSFGLRNTGLETQYF,TGCGCCAGCAGCTTCGGCCTACGTAATACAGGGTTGGAGACCCAGTACTTC
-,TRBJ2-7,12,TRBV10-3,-,CAISRDIYEQYF,TGTGCCATCAGCCGGGACATCTACGAGCAGTACTTC
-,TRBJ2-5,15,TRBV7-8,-,CASIPPWPSQETQYF,TGTGCCAGCATCCCCCCCTGGCCCTCCCAAGAGACCCAGTACTTC
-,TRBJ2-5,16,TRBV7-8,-,CASSLFIWGAQETQYF,TGTGCCAGCAGCTTATTTATCTGGGGCGCGCAGGAGACCCAGTACTTC
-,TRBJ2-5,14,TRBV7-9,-,CASSLWEPQETQYF,TGTGCCAGCAGCTTATGGGAGCCCCAAGAGACCCAGTACTTC
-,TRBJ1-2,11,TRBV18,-,CASSREFGYTF,TGTGCCAGCTCACGGGAGTTTGGCTACACCTTC
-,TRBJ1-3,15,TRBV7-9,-,CASSLAGVPGNTIYF,TGTGCCAGCAGTCTAGCGGGGGTTCCTGGAAACACCATATATTTT
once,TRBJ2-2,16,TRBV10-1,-,CASSESRTSNTGELFF,TGCGCCAGCAGTGAGTCCCGGACTTCGAACACCGGGGAGCTGTTTTTT
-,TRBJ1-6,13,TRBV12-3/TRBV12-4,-,CATRVRYNSPLHF,TGTGCTACGAGGGTTAGGTATAATTCACCCCTCCACTTT
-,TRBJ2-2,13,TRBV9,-,CASSVSGNGELFF,TGTGCCAGCAGCGTGTCGGGAAACGGGGAGCTGTTTTTT
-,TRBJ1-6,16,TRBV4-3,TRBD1,CASSLMTGEANSPLHF,TGCGCCAGCAGCCTAATGACAGGGGAAGCTAATTCACCCCTCCACTTT
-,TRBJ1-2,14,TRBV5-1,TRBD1,CASSSTGSNYGYTF,TGCGCCAGCAGCTCGACAGGGAGCAACTATGGCTACACCTTC
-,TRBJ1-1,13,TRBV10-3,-,CAIRQTGETEAFF,TGTGCCATCCGACAGACGGGGGAGACTGAAGCTTTCTTT
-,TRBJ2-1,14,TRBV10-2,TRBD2,CASIRLAGDNEQFF,TGCGCCAGCATCCGACTAGCGGGGGATAATGAGCAGTTCTTC
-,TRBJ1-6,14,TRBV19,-,CASSIGGRSSPLHF,TGTGCCAGTAGTATAGGGGGCCGCAGCTCACCCCTCCACTTT
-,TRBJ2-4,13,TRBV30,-,CAWSVGDTSGRDF,TGTGCCTGGAGTGTAGGGGATACCTCCGGCCGGGACTTC
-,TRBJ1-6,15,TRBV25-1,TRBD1,CASSGQGAYNSPLHF,TGTGCCAGCAGTGGACAGGGGGCATATAATTCACCCCTCCACTTT
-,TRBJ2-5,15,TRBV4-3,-,CASSQDVSGRETQYF,TGCGCCAGCAGCCAAGATGTCTCAGGGCGAGAGACCCAGTACTTC
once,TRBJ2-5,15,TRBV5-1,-,CASSLYGGPKETQYF,TGCGCCAGCAGCTTGTACGGGGGGCCCAAAGAGACCCAGTACTTC
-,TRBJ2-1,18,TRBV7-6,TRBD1,CASSLALGAGGSYNEQFF,TGTGCCAGCAGCTTAGCGCTCGGGGCAGGGGGATCCTACAATGAGCAGTTCTTC
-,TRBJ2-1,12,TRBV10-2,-,CASRGPGDEQFF,TGCGCCAGCAGGGGTCCGGGGGATGAGCAGTTCTTC
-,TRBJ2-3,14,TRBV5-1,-,CASSLSSDRDTQYF,TGCGCCAGCAGCTTGTCCTCTGACAGGGATACGCAGTATTTT
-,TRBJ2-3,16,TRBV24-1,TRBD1,CATSDFGDRGTDTQYF,TGTGCCACCAGTGATTTTGGGGACAGGGGAACAGATACGCAGTATTTT
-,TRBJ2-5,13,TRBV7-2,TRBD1,CASSVTGRETQYF,TGTGCCAGCAGCGTGACAGGGAGAGAGACCCAGTACTTC
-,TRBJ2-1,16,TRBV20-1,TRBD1,CSASGAGTGGTYLQFF,TGCAGTGCTAGTGGGGCAGGAACAGGGGGCACCTACCTGCAGTTCTTC
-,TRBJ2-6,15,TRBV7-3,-,CASSLSGDRANVLTF,TGTGCCAGCAGCTTATCGGGGGATAGGGCCAACGTCCTGACTTTC
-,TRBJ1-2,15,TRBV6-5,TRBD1,CASTLGAGGNYGYTF,TGTGCCAGCACCTTGGGGGCAGGGGGTAACTATGGCTACACCTTC
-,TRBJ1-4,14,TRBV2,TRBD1,CASSPDRENEKLFF,TGTGCCAGCAGCCCGGACAGGGAGAATGAAAAACTGTTTTTT
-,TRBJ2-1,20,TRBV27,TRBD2,CASSYLGLAGSASSYNEQFF,TGTGCCAGCAGTTACCTGGGGCTAGCGGGGTCCGCGAGCTCCTACAATGAGCAGTTCTTC
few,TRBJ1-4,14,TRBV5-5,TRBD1,CASSFRQGNEKLFF,TGTGCCAGCAGCTTTAGACAGGGGAATGAAAAACTGTTTTTT
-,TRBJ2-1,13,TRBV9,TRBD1,CASSATGAGEQFF,TGTGCCAGCAGCGCCACAGGGGCGGGTGAGCAGTTCTTC